The present T cell receptor beta chain was sequenced within a study of blood T cell repertoires in COVID-19. Background on the study: PBMCs, B-cell-depleted T cells, or T cells provided the cDNA or gDNA that made up the material.

Data came from immunoSEQ multiplex PCR; TCRdb stores just in-frame clones and leaves some out. The sample yields nearly 50,000 clones, under 90% seen once. The germline CDR1 and CDR2 sequences are LNHDA and SQIVND (reference sequence). Deletions cut 4 bases from V and 0 bases from J, with 7 bases between. The CDR3 runs to 15 residues. This receptor was taken from a woman of 80 years or more with COVID-19, enrolled during active disease. The chain recombines TRBV19 with TRBJ2-6; no reliable D call. The specimen sequenced was peripheral blood. The chain's CDR3 is CASSNPHSGANVLTF. Here the CDR3 DNA reads TGTGCCAGTAGTAATCCCCACTCTGGGGCCAACGTCCTGACTTTC.